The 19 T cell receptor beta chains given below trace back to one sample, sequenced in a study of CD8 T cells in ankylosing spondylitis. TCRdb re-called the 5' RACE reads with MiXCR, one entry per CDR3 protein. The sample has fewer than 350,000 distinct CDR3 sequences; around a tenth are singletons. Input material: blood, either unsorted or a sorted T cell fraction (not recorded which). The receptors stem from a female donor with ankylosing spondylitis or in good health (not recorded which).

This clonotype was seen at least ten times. This CDR3 is CASSYQGSGGELFF. The CDR3 DNA follows: TGTGCCAGCAGCTACCAGGGGAGTGGCGGGGAGCTGTTTTTT. The V gene is TRBV6-2 or TRBV6-3, the J gene TRBJ2-2; tentatively, D is TRBD1 (6 bases). Germline V gene data show CDR1 as MNHEY and CDR2 as SVGEGT. The CDR3 runs 14 residues. Deletions cut 6 bases from V and 7 bases from J, with 15 bases between.

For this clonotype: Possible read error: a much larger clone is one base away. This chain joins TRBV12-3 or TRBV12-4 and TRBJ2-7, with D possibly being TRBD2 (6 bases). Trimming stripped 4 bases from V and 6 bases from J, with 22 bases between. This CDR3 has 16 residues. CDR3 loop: CASSSPAKWGESEQYF. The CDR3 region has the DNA TGTGCCAGCAGTTCCCCCGCTAAGTGGGGGGAAAGCGAGCAGTACTTC.

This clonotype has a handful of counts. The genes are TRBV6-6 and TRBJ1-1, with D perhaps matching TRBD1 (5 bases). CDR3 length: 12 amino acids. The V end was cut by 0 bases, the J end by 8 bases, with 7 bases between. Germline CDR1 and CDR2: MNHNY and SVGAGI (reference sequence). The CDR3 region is CASSYSQGEAFF. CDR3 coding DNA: TGTGCCAGCAGTTACTCGCAGGGAGAAGCTTTCTTT.

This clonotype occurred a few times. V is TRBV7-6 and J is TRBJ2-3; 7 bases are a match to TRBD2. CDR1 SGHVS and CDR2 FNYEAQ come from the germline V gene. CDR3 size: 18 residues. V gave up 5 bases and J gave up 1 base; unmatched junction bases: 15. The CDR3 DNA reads TGTGCCAGCAGCCCTCCCATCAGCGGGGATTACCGCACAGATACGCAGTATTTT. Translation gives CASSPPISGDYRTDTQYF. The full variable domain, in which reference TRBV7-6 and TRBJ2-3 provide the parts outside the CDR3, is GAGVSQSPRYKVTKRGQDVALRCDPISGHVSLYWYRQALGQGPEFLTYFNYEAQQDKSGLPNDRFSAERPEGSISTLTIQRTEQRDSAMYRCASSPPISGDYRTDTQYFGPGTRLTVL.

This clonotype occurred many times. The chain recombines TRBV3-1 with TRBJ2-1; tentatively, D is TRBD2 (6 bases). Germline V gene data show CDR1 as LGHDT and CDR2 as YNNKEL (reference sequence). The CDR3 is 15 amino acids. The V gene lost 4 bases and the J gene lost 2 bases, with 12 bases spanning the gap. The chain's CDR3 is CASSRGEGTYNEQFF. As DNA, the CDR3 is TGTGCCAGCAGCCGCGGGGAAGGCACCTACAATGAGCAGTTCTTC.

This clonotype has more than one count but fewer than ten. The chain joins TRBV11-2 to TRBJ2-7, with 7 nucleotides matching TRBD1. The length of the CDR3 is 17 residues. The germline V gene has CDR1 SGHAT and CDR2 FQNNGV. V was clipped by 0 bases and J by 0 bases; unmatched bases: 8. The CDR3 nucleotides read TGTGCCAGCAGCTTAGATGAGGGACAGCGATACTCCTACGAGCAGTACTTC. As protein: CASSLDEGQRYSYEQYF.

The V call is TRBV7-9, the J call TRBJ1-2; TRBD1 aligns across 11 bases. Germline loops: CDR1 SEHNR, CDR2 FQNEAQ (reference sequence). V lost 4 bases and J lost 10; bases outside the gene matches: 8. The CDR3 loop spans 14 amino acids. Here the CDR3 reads CASSSAGTGGVYTF. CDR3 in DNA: TGTGCCAGCAGCTCTGCCGGGACAGGGGGTGTCTACACCTTC.

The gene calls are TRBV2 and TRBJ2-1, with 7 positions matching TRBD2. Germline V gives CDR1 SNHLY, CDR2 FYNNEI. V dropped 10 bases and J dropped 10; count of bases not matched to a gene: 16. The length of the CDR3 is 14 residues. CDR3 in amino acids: CATQGGRASGEQFF. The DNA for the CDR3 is TGTGCCACCCAGGGAGGGCGGGCATCAGGAGAGCAGTTCTTC.

This CDR3 is CASSLARDSSPGANVLTF. The CDR3 DNA follows: TGCGCCAGCAGCTTGGCTCGAGACAGCTCTCCTGGGGCCAACGTCCTGACTTTC. The rearrangement joins TRBV5-1 to TRBJ2-6; perhaps TRBD1 as D (5 bases). The CDR3 extends over 18 amino acids. The V end lost 0 bases, the J end lost 2 bases, and 15 bases lay between the germline ends. The V gene's germline CDR1 is SGHRS and CDR2 YFSETQ.

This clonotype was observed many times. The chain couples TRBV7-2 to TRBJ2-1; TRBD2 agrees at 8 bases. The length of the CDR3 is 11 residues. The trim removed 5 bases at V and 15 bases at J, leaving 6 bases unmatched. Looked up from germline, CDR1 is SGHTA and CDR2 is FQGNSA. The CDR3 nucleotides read TGTGCCAGCAGCCCGGGAGGGCCTCGGTTCTTC. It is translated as CASSPGGPRFF.

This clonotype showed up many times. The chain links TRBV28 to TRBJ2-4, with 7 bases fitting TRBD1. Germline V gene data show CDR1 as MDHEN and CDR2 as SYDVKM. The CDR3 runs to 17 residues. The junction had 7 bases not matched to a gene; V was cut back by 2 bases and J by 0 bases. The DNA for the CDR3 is TGTGCCAGCAGTTTACCCTCGCAGGGGGTAGCCAAAAACATTCAGTACTTC. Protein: CASSLPSQGVAKNIQYF.

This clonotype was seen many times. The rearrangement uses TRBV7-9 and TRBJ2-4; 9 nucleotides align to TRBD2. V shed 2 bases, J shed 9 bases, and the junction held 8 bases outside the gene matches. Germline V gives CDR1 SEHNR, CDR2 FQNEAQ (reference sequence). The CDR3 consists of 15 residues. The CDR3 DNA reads TGTGCCAGCAGCTTAAAAGCAGCGGGAGGAGGCATTCAGTACTTC. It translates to CASSLKAAGGGIQYF.

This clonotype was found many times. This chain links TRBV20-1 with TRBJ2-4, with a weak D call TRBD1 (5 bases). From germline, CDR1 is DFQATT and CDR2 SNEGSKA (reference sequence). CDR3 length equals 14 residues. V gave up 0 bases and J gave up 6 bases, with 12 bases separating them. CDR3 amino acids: CSARDGRVRNIQYF. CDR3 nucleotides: TGCAGTGCTAGAGATGGCAGGGTCAGAAACATTCAGTACTTC.

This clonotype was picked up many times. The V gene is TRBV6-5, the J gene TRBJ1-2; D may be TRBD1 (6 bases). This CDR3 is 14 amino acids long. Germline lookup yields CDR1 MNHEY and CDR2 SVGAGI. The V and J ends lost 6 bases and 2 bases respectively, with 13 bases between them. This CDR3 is CASRDSGQNYGYTF. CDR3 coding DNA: TGTGCCAGCAGGGACTCCGGACAGAACTATGGCTACACCTTC.

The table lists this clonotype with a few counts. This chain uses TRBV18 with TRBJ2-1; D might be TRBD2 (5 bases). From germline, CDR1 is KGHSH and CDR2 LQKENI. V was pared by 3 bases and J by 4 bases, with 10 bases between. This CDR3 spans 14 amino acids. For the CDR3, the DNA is TGTGCCAGCTCACCTCAGTCGGGGTACAATGAGCAGTTCTTC. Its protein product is CASSPQSGYNEQFF. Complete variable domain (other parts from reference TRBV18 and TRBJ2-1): NAGVMQNPRHLVRRRGQEARLRCSPMKGHSHVYWYRQLPEEGLKFMVYLQKENIIDESGMPKERFSAEFPKEGPSILRIQQVVRGDSAAYFCASSPQSGYNEQFFGPGTRLTVL.

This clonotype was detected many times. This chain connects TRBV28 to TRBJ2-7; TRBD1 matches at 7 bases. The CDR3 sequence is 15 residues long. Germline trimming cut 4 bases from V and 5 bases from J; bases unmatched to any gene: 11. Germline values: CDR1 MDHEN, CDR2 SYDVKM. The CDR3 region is CASSSQTGYGDEQYF. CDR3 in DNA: TGTGCCAGCAGTTCACAGACAGGGTACGGGGACGAGCAGTACTTC.

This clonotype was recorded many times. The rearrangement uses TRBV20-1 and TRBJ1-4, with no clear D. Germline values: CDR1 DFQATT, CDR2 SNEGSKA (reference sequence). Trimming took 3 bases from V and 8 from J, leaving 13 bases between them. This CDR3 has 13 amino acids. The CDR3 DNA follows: TGCAGTGCTAGTCTAGGAGGAGGAGAAAAACTGTTTTTT. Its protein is CSASLGGGEKLFF.

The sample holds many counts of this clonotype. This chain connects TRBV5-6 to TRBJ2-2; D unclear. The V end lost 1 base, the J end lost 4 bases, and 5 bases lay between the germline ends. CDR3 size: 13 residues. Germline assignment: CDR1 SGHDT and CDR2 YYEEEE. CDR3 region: CASSLLSTGELFF. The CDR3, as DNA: TGTGCCAGCAGCTTGTTGTCCACCGGGGAGCTGTTTTTT.

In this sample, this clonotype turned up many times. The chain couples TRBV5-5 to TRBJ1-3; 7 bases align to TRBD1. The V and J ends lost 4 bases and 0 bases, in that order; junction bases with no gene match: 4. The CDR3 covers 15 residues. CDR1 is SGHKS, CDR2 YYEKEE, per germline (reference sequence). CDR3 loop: CASSRGDSSGNTIYF. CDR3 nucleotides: TGTGCCAGCAGCAGGGGGGACAGCTCTGGAAACACCATATATTTT. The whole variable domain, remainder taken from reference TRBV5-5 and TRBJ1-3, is DAGVTQSPTHLIKTRGQQVTLRCSPISGHKSVSWYQQVLGQGPQFIFQYYEKEERGRGNFPDRFSARQFPNYSSELNVNALLLGDSALYLCASSRGDSSGNTIYFGEGSWLTVV.